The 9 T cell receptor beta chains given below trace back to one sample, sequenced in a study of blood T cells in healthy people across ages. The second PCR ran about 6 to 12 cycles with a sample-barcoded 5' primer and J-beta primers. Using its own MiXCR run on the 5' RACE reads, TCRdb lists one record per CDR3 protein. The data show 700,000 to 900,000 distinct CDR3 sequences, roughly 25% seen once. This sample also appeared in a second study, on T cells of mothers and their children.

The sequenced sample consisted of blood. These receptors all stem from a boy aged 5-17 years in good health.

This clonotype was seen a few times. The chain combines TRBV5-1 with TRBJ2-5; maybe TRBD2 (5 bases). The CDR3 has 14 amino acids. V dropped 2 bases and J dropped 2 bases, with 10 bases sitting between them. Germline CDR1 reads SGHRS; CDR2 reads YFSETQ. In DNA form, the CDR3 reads TGCGCCAGCAGCTTCGGCAGGACTCAAGAGACCCAGTACTTC. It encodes CASSFGRTQETQYF.

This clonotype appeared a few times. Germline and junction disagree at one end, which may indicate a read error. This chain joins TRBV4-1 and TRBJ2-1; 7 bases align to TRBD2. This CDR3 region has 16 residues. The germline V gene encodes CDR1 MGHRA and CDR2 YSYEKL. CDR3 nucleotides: TGCGTCAGCAGCCAAGGTGGGCTAGCGGCGTACAATGAGCAGTTCTTC. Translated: CVSSQGGLAAYNEQFF.

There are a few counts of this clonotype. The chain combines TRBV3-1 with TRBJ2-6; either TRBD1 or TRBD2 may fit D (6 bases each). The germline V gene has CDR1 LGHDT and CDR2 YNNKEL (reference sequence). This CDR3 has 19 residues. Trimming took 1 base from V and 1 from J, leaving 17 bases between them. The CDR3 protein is CASSQATGSGLSGANVLTF. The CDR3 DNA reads TGTGCCAGCAGCCAAGCTACAGGGTCCGGACTATCTGGGGCCAACGTCCTGACTTTC.

The chain's CDR3 is CASSRTGADSGANVLTF. CDR3 bases: TGTGCCAGCAGTCGGACCGGGGCCGACTCTGGGGCCAACGTCCTGACTTTC. The chain joins TRBV2 to TRBJ2-6; D tentatively reads TRBD1 or TRBD2 (5 bases each). The CDR3 has 17 amino acids. Between the trimmed V and J ends, which lost 5 bases and 0 bases, there was a span of 14 bases. The germline V gene has CDR1 SNHLY and CDR2 FYNNEI.

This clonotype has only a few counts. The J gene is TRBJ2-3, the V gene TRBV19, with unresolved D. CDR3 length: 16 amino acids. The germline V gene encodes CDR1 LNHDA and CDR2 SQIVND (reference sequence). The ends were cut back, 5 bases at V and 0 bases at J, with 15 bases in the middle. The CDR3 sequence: CASSPSTGLSTDTQYF. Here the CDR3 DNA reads TGTGCCAGTAGTCCCTCCACGGGCCTTAGCACAGATACGCAGTATTTT.

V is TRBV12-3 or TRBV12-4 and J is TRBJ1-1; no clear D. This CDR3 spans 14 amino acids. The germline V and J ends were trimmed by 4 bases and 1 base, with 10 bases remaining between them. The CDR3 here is CASSSVGGNTEAFF. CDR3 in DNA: TGTGCCAGCAGTTCCGTCGGAGGGAACACTGAAGCTTTCTTT.

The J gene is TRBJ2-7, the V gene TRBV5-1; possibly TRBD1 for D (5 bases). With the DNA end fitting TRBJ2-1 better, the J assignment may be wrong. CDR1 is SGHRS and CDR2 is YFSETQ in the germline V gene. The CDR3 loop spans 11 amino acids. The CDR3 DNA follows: TGCGCCAGCAGCTCAGGGAATAAGCAGTTCTTC. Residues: CASSSGNKQFF.

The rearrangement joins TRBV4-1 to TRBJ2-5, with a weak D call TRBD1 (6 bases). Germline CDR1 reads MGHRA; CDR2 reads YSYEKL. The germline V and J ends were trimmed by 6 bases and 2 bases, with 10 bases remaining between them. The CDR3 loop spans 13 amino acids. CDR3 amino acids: CASRATGQETQYF. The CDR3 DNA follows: TGCGCCAGCAGGGCGACAGGACAAGAGACCCAGTACTTC.

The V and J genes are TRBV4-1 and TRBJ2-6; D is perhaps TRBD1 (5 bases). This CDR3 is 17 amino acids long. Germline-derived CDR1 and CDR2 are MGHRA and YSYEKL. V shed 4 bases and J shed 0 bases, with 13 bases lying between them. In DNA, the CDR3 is TGCGCCAGCAGCCCTGCAGGGATTGCCTCTGGGGCCAACGTCCTGACTTTC. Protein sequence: CASSPAGIASGANVLTF.